These 28 T cell receptor beta chains were sequenced from one sample in a study of blood T cell repertoires in COVID-19 (dated by TCRdb to about 2020). Libraries were made using the immunoSEQ multiplex PCR assay. The immuneACCESS repertoire file appears here via TCRdb, limited to in-frame rearrangements. These files lack a portion of the clones; in checked studies, under half of the deficit traces to unresolved V genes, and the cause of the others is not known. For this sample the table gives 20,000 to 30,000 clones, of which 89% were detected only once. The top ten hold 15% to 20% of the sample. Sequenced: peripheral blood. The receptors come from a human donor in a cohort sampled during active COVID-19.

V is TRBV2 and J is TRBJ1-5; no firm D call. CDR3 length: 15 amino acids. The V end was cut by 3 bases, the J end by 1 base, with 10 bases between. Germline CDR1 reads SNHLY; CDR2 reads FYNNEI. CDR3 residues: CASSEDGRSNQPQHF. The CDR3 DNA reads TGTGCCAGCAGTGAGGACGGGAGGAGCAATCAGCCCCAGCATTTT.

The CDR3 DNA sequence: TGTGCCAGCAGCCAAGCTCGGGCCTACGAGCAGTACTTC. The encoded protein is CASSQARAYEQYF. The V and J genes are TRBV7-2 and TRBJ2-7; D not resolved. Trimming left V 5 bases short and J 2 bases short, with 10 bases between. Germline-derived CDR1 and CDR2 are SGHTA and FQGNSA. This CDR3 spans 13 amino acids.

This chain uses TRBV30 with TRBJ1-5; D may be TRBD1 (5 bases). The CDR3 consists of 12 residues. With 5 bases removed from V and 4 bases from J, the gap between germline ends came to 9 bases. CDR1 GTSNPN and CDR2 SVGIG come from the germline V gene (reference sequence). The DNA of the CDR3 is TGTGCCTGGGGACACATAAATCAGCCCCAGCATTTT. Its translation is CAWGHINQPQHF.

V is TRBV6-5 and J is TRBJ2-1, with TRBD2 as a possible D gene (7 bases). The V gene's germline CDR1 is MNHEY and CDR2 SVGAGI. V was clipped by 3 bases and J by 8 bases, with 14 bases between them. This CDR3 region has 14 residues. This CDR3 is CASSYMRGPYEQFF. The CDR3 DNA follows: TGTGCCAGCAGTTATATGCGGGGGCCTTATGAGCAGTTCTTC.

This sequence joins TRBV11-2 and TRBJ2-1, with D possibly being TRBD1 (5 bases). From germline, CDR1 is SGHAT and CDR2 FQNNGV. Trimming removed 5 bases from V and 3 bases from J, with 8 bases in between. This CDR3 has 13 amino acids. Written as DNA, the CDR3 is TGTGCCAGCAGCACAAGGGGCTACAATGAGCAGTTCTTC. It encodes CASSTRGYNEQFF.

The rearrangement uses TRBV5-5 and TRBJ1-3; D is undetermined. This CDR3 has 12 residues. The V and J ends lost 7 bases and 2 bases respectively, with 7 bases between them. Germline CDR1 reads SGHKS; CDR2 reads YYEKEE (reference sequence). Here the CDR3 reads CASSQAGNTIYF. The DNA of the CDR3 is TGTGCCAGCTCGCAGGCTGGAAACACCATATATTTT.

This chain uses TRBV24-1 with TRBJ2-2; TRBD2 agrees at 8 bases. The V and J ends lost 5 bases and 5 bases, in that order; junction bases with no gene match: 3. The germline gives CDR1 KGHDR, CDR2 SFDVKD. This CDR3 is 14 amino acids long. CDR3: CATSVASGTGELFF. Written as DNA, the CDR3 is TGTGCCACCAGTGTGGCTAGCGGGACCGGGGAGCTGTTTTTT.

The chain joins TRBV3-1 (or the pseudogene TRBV3-2) to TRBJ1-3; a possible D gene is TRBD1 (5 bases). The CDR3 sequence is 15 residues long. Germline lookup yields CDR1 LGHDT and CDR2 YNNKEL (reference sequence). The V end lost 1 base, the J end lost 2 bases, and 9 bases lay between the germline ends. CDR3 amino acids: CASSQGGGAGNTIYF. The DNA of the CDR3 is TGTGCCAGCAGCCAAGGGGGGGGAGCTGGAAACACCATATATTTT.

The chain is built from TRBV24-1 and TRBJ1-2; no definite D call. The CDR3 is made up of 15 amino acids. Trimming took off 1 base at V and 3 bases at J, with 11 bases between the two ends. Germline V gene data show CDR1 as KGHDR and CDR2 as SFDVKD. This chain's CDR3 is CATSDFQDGDYGYTF. CDR3 DNA sequence: TGTGCCACCAGTGATTTTCAGGACGGGGACTATGGCTACACCTTC.

The V and J genes are TRBV19 and TRBJ1-2, with 9 bases that match TRBD1. V gave up 5 bases and J gave up 7 bases; unmatched junction bases: 8. The germline V gene encodes CDR1 LNHDA and CDR2 SQIVND (reference sequence). The CDR3 totals 14 residues. The CDR3 DNA reads TGTGCCAGTAGTGCAACCTGGACAGGGGTTGGCTACACCTTC. This translates into CASSATWTGVGYTF.

The V gene is TRBV2, the J gene TRBJ1-5, with 7 bases identical to TRBD1. CDR1 and CDR2 from the germline V gene are SNHLY and FYNNEI. The CDR3 runs to 15 residues. V shed 6 bases, J shed 3 bases, and the junction held 8 bases outside the gene matches. CDR3 sequence reads: CASSQGGQLNQPQHF. CDR3 coding DNA: TGTGCCAGCAGCCAAGGGGGACAGCTCAATCAGCCCCAGCATTTT.

The rearrangement uses TRBV5-4 and TRBJ1-1; no reliable D call. Germline assignment: CDR1 SGHNT and CDR2 YYREEE (reference sequence). The CDR3 extends over 13 amino acids. V gave up 1 base and J gave up 7 bases, with 11 bases separating them. CDR3 bases: TGTGCCAGCAGCTTGATTGTCAACGGTGAAGCTTTCTTT. Protein: CASSLIVNGEAFF.

On this clone: This CDR3 is also generated by other DNA sequences in the sample. The DNA of the CDR3 is TGTGCCAGCTCATCCGGACAGGGAAACACTGAAGCTTTCTTT. It encodes CASSSGQGNTEAFF. The rearrangement uses TRBV18 and TRBJ1-1; 8 nucleotides match TRBD1. Germline V lookup: CDR1 KGHSH, CDR2 LQKENI. This CDR3 spans 14 amino acids. The V segment lost 5 bases and the J segment 2 bases; nucleotides outside the gene matches: 4.

The rearrangement uses TRBV11-3 and TRBJ1-5; weak D call: TRBD1 (5 bases). Trimming removed 8 bases at V and 4 bases at J, with 24 bases between. CDR1 and CDR2 from the germline V gene are SGHNT and YENEEA. The CDR3 has 17 amino acids. The CDR3 nucleotides are TGTGCCAGCCCGGTCAGGGCCGTCTCCCCCGCAAATCAGCCCCAGCATTTT. It yields the protein CASPVRAVSPANQPQHF.

This chain links TRBV9 with TRBJ1-4; D remains unclear. Trimming cost V 0 bases and J 3 bases, with 12 bases left between them. Germline CDR1 SGDLS, CDR2 YYNGEE. This CDR3 spans 16 amino acids. In nucleotides, the CDR3 is TGTGCCAGCAGCGTAGGCCGGACGGGGTCTAATGAAAAACTGTTTTTT. Translation gives CASSVGRTGSNEKLFF.

This chain links TRBV29-1 with TRBJ2-3; TRBD2 matches 8 bases. The CDR3 has 18 residues. The germline V gene has CDR1 SQVTM and CDR2 ANQGSEA. V lost 5 bases and J lost 2; bases outside the gene matches: 18. The CDR3 protein is CSVLGLAGKEGYTDTQYF. CDR3 bases: TGCAGCGTTCTAGGGCTAGCGGGTAAAGAGGGGTACACAGATACGCAGTATTTT.

This clone was seen a few times. The chain uses TRBV5-4 and TRBJ1-5, with 9 bases matching TRBD1. V lost 3 bases and J lost 3; bases outside the gene matches: 1. CDR3 size: 14 residues. Per germline, CDR1 SGHNT and CDR2 YYREEE (reference sequence). This CDR3 reads CASSSQGANQPQHF. The CDR3 DNA reads TGTGCCAGCAGCTCACAGGGGGCCAATCAGCCCCAGCATTTT.

The V and J genes are TRBV5-1 and TRBJ2-1, with 8 bases matching TRBD2. CDR1 and CDR2 (germline): SGHRS, YFSETQ. CDR3 length equals 15 residues. Unmatched junction bases numbered 7, after V lost 5 bases and J lost 3 bases. The chain's CDR3 is CASSWGGGLYNEQFF. DNA for the CDR3: TGCGCCAGCAGTTGGGGCGGGGGGCTCTACAATGAGCAGTTCTTC. The whole variable domain, filled in from reference TRBV5-1 and TRBJ2-1, reads KAGVTQTPRYLIKTRGQQVTLSCSPISGHRSVSWYQQTPGQGLQFLFEYFSETQRNKGNFPGRFSGRQFSNSRSEMNVSTLELGDSALYLCASSWGGGLYNEQFFGPGTRLTVL.

The genes are TRBV5-1 and TRBJ1-1; a possible D gene is TRBD1 (6 bases). Trimming took off 0 bases at V and 4 bases at J, with 13 bases between the two ends. In germline, CDR1 is SGHRS, CDR2 YFSETQ. This CDR3 spans 15 amino acids. DNA for the CDR3: TGCGCCAGCAGCTTGGAAAACAGGGCGGGCACTGAAGCTTTCTTT. As protein: CASSLENRAGTEAFF. The full variable domain, rest sourced from reference TRBV5-1 and TRBJ1-1, is KAGVTQTPRYLIKTRGQQVTLSCSPISGHRSVSWYQQTPGQGLQFLFEYFSETQRNKGNFPGRFSGRQFSNSRSEMNVSTLELGDSALYLCASSLENRAGTEAFFGQGTRLTVV.

The genes are TRBV27 and TRBJ1-2, with 7 bases that match TRBD1. Germline V gives CDR1 MNHEY, CDR2 SMNVEV (reference sequence). V shed 4 bases and J 8 bases; nucleotides not matched to a gene: 4. The CDR3 has 12 residues. The chain's CDR3 is CASSSSGGGYTF. The CDR3 DNA reads as TGTGCCAGCAGTTCGTCAGGGGGGGGCTACACCTTC.

This chain connects TRBV6-5 to TRBJ2-1, with 8 nucleotides matching TRBD2. The germline CDR1 and CDR2 sequences are MNHEY and SVGAGI. This CDR3 comprises 12 residues. V lost 5 bases, J lost 13 bases, and 7 bases stayed unmatched. The CDR3 reads CASSPGRGGQFF. The CDR3 DNA is TGTGCCAGCAGTCCTGGACGGGGGGGCCAGTTCTTC.

The chain uses TRBV27 and TRBJ1-6, with 8 bases identical to TRBD1. CDR1 is MNHEY and CDR2 is SMNVEV in the germline V gene (reference sequence). The CDR3 runs to 16 residues. After removal of 4 bases from V and 6 bases from J, the junction contained 8 bases not matched to a gene. CDR3 protein: CASSSKRTGFNSPLHF. CDR3 DNA sequence: TGTGCCAGCAGTTCAAAGAGGACAGGGTTTAATTCACCCCTCCACTTT.

The chain joins TRBV4-2 to TRBJ2-7; 8 bases are shared with TRBD2. V lost 5 bases, J lost 2 bases, and 17 bases stayed unmatched. Germline values: CDR1 LGHNA, CDR2 YNFKEQ. This CDR3 has 18 residues. DNA of the CDR3: TGTGCCAGCAGCGAACTCCGGGGGGGCAGCCACTCCGCCTACGAGCAGTACTTC. Residues: CASSELRGGSHSAYEQYF.

The V and J genes are TRBV5-4 and TRBJ2-3; the D is unclear. Germline V gene data show CDR1 as SGHNT and CDR2 as YYREEE (reference sequence). The CDR3 is made up of 12 amino acids. Trimming cost V 4 bases and J 5 bases, with 8 bases left between them. CDR3 sequence: CASSQTGDTQYF. CDR3 DNA: TGTGCCAGCAGCCAGACTGGAGATACGCAGTATTTT.

V is TRBV3-1 (or the pseudogene TRBV3-2) and J is TRBJ1-1, with D possibly TRBD1 on 6 matching bases. The germline gives CDR1 LGHDT, CDR2 YNNKEL (reference sequence). The CDR3 has 16 residues. Trimming removed 3 bases from V and 0 bases from J, with 14 bases in between. The CDR3 bases are TGTGCCAGCAGCCATGACAGGACCCTAATGAACACTGAAGCTTTCTTT. It yields the protein CASSHDRTLMNTEAFF.

In this sample, this clone turned up a few times. This rearrangement joins TRBV6-2 or TRBV6-3 to TRBJ1-2; a possible D gene is TRBD1 (5 bases). The ends were cut back, 7 bases at V and 2 bases at J, with 11 bases in the middle. Germline assignment: CDR1 MNHEY and CDR2 SVGEGT. The CDR3 spans 13 residues. The CDR3 DNA sequence: TGTGCCAGCACCCCGACAGAAAACTATGGCTACACCTTC. This encodes CASTPTENYGYTF.

The chain is built from TRBV5-1 and TRBJ2-5; weak D call: TRBD1 (6 bases). CDR3 size: 15 residues. With 4 bases removed from V and 2 bases from J, the gap between germline ends came to 15 bases. In germline, CDR1 is SGHRS, CDR2 YFSETQ. CDR3 in DNA: TGCGCCAGCAGCCGACAGGCATCACATCAAGAGACCCAGTACTTC. Translation gives CASSRQASHQETQYF.

The CDR3 spells CAWSFGAPKGYGYTF. In DNA form, the CDR3 reads TGTGCCTGGAGTTTTGGGGCGCCTAAGGGGTATGGCTACACCTTC. The chain employs TRBV30 and TRBJ1-2; maybe TRBD1 (5 bases). Germline V CDR1 and CDR2: GTSNPN, SVGIG (reference sequence). The CDR3 covers 15 residues. Trimming removed 2 bases from V and 5 bases from J, with 18 bases in between.